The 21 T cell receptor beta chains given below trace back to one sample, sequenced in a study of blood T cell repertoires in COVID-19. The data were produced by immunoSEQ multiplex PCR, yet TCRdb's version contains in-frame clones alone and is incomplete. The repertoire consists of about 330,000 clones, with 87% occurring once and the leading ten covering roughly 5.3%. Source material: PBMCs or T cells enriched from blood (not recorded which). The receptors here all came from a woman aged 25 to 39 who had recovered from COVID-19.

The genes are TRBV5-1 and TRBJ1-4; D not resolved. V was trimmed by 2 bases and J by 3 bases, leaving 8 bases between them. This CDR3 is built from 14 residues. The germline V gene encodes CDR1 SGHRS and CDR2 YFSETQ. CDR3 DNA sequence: TGCGCCAGCAGCTTCAACACCCCTAATGAAAAACTGTTTTTT. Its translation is CASSFNTPNEKLFF. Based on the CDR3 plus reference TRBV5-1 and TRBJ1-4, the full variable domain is KAGVTQTPRYLIKTRGQQVTLSCSPISGHRSVSWYQQTPGQGLQFLFEYFSETQRNKGNFPGRFSGRQFSNSRSEMNVSTLELGDSALYLCASSFNTPNEKLFFGSGTQLSVL.

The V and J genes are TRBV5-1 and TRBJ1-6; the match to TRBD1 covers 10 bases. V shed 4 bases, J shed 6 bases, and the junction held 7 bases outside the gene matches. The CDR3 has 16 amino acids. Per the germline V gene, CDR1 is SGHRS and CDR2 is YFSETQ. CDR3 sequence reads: CASSADRGQVNSPLHF. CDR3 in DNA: TGCGCCAGCAGCGCCGACAGGGGGCAAGTTAATTCACCCCTCCACTTT.

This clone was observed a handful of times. The CDR3 nucleotides are TGTGCCAGCAGCCAGGAGACTGGGGGGTCTCCAGATACGCAGTATTTT. Its translation: CASSQETGGSPDTQYF. The chain uses TRBV4-2 and TRBJ2-3; weak D call: TRBD2 (6 bases). This CDR3 has 16 residues. Germline loops: CDR1 LGHNA, CDR2 YNFKEQ. The ends were cut back, 3 bases at V and 4 bases at J, with 17 bases in the middle.

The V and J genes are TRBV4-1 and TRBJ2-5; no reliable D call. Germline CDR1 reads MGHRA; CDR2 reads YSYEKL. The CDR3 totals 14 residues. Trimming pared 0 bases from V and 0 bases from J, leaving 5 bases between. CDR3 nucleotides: TGCGCCAGCAGCCAAGATCCCAACCAAGAGACCCAGTACTTC. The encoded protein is CASSQDPNQETQYF.

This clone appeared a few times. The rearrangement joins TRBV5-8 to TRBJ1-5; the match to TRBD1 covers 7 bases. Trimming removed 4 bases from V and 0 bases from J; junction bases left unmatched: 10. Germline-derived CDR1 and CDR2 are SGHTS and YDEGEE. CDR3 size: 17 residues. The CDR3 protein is CASSVTRQGHSNQPQHF. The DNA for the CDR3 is TGTGCCAGCAGCGTTACCAGACAGGGCCATAGCAATCAGCCCCAGCATTTT.

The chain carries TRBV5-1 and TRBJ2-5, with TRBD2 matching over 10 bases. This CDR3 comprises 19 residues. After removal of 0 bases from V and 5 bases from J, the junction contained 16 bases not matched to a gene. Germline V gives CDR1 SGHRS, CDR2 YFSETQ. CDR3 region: CASSLDPVANSGGRETQYF. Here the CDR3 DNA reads TGCGCCAGCAGCTTGGATCCAGTGGCGAATAGCGGGGGGAGGGAGACCCAGTACTTC.

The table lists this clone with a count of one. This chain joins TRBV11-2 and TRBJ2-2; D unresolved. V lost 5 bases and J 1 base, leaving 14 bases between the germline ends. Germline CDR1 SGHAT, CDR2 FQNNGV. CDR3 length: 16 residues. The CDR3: CASSREPTRNTGELFF. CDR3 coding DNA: TGTGCCAGCAGCCGAGAGCCCACGAGGAACACCGGGGAGCTGTTTTTT.

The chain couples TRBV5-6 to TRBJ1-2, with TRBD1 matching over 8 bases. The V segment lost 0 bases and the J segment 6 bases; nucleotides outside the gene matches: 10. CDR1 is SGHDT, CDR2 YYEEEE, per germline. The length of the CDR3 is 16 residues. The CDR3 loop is CASSLVPGQVKNGYTF. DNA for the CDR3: TGTGCCAGCAGCTTGGTGCCGGGACAGGTAAAAAATGGCTACACCTTC.

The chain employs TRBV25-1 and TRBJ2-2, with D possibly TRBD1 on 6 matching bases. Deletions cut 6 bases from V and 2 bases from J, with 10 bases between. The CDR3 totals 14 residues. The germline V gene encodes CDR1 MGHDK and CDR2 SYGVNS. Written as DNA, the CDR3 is TGTGCCAGCAGAGACAGGTTTAACACCGGGGAGCTGTTTTTT. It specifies CASRDRFNTGELFF.

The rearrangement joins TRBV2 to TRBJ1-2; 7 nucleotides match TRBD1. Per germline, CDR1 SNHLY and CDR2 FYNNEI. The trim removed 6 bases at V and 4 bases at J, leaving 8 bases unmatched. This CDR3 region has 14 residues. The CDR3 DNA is TGTGCCAGCAGCGGTTACAGGGGTGGCTATGGCTACACCTTC. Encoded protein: CASSGYRGGYGYTF.

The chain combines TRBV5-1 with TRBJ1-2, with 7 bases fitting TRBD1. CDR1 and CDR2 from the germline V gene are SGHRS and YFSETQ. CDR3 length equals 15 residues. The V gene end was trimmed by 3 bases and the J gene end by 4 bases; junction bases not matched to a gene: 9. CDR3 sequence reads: CASSWGTASFYGYTF. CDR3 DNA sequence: TGCGCCAGCAGCTGGGGGACAGCCTCTTTCTATGGCTACACCTTC.

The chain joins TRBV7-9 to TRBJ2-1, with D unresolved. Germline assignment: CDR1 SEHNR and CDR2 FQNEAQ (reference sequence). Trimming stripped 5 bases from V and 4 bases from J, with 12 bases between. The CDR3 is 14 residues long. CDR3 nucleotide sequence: TGTGCCAGCAGCCCTGAAGCGAGATACAATGAGCAGTTCTTC. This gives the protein CASSPEARYNEQFF.

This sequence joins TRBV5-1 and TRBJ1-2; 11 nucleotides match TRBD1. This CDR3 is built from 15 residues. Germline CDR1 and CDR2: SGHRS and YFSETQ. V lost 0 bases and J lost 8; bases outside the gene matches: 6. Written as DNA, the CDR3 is TGCGCCAGCAGCTTGGTAGGACAGGGGGCGAGCGGCTACACCTTC. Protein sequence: CASSLVGQGASGYTF.

CDR3 DNA: TGCGCCAGCAGCCAAGAGGGACAGGGAGGATATGGCTACACCTTC. It encodes CASSQEGQGGYGYTF. The chain uses TRBV4-3 and TRBJ1-2; TRBD1 matches 9 bases. V gave up 0 bases and J gave up 5 bases; unmatched junction bases: 4. Germline loops: CDR1 LGHNA, CDR2 YSLEER. The CDR3 sequence is 15 residues long.

The DNA of the CDR3 is TGTGCCAGCAGCGTAGGGACTAGGACGGGACAGGGTTTGGGATATGGCTACACCTTC. Its protein product is CASSVGTRTGQGLGYGYTF. J is TRBJ1-2 and V is TRBV9, with 9 bases matching TRBD1. CDR3 length: 19 amino acids. The V and J ends lost 0 bases and 5 bases, in that order; junction bases with no gene match: 17. Germline CDR1 reads SGDLS; CDR2 reads YYNGEE.

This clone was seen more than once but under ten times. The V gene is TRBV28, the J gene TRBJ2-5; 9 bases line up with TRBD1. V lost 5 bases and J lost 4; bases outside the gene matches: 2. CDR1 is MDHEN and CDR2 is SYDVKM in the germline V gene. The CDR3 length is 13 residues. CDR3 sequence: CASSRGQGETQYF. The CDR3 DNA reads TGTGCCAGCAGTCGGGGACAGGGAGAGACCCAGTACTTC.

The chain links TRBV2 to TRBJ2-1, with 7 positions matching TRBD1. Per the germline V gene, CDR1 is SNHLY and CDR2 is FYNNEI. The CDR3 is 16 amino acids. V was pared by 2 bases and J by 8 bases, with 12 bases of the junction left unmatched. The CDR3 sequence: CASSEIEGAWRDEQFF. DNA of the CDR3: TGTGCCAGCAGTGAAATCGAGGGGGCATGGCGAGATGAGCAGTTCTTC. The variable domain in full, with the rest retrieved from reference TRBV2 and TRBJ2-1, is EPEVTQTPSHQVTQMGQEVILRCVPISNHLYFYWYRQILGQKVEFLVSFYNNEISEKSEIFDDQFSVERPDGSNFTLKIRSTKLEDSAMYFCASSEIEGAWRDEQFFGPGTRLTVL.

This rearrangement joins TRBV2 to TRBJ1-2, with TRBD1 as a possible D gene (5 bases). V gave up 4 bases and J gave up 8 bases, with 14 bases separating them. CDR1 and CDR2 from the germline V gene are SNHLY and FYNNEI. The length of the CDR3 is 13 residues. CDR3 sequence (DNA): TGTGCCAGCAGTGGTGACCAAGGGGTAGGCTACACCTTC. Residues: CASSGDQGVGYTF.

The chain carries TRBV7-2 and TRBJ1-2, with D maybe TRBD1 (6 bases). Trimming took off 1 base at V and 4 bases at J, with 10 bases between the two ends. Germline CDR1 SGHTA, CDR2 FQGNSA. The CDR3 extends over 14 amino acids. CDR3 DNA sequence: TGTGCCAGCAGCTTAGAGCAGGGGACCTATGGCTACACCTTC. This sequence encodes CASSLEQGTYGYTF.

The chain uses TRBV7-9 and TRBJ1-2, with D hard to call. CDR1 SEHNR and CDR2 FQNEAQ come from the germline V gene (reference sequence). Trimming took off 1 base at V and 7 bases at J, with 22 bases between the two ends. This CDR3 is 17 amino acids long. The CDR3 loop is CASSLGPGPRTTRGYTF. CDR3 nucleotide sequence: TGTGCCAGCAGCTTAGGCCCCGGACCTCGGACTACACGTGGCTACACCTTC. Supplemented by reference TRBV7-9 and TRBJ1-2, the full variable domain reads DTGVSQNPRHKITKRGQNVTFRCDPISEHNRLYWYRQTLGQGPEFLTYFQNEAQLEKSRLLSDRFSAERPKGSFSTLEIQRTEQGDSAMYLCASSLGPGPRTTRGYTFGSGTRLTVV.

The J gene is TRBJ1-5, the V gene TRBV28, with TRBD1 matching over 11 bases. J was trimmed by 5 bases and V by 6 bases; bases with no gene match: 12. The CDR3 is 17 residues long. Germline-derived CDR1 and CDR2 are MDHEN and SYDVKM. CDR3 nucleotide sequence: TGTGCCAGCAGCCTTCCTAGGGGACAGGGGGTTTATCAGCCCCAGCATTTT. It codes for CASSLPRGQGVYQPQHF.